The clone carrying this TCR beta chain has only one observation. The V end was cut by 3 bases, the J end by 1 base, with 18 bases between. The CDR3 loop spans 17 amino acids. Per the germline V gene, CDR1 is MDHEN and CDR2 is SYDVKM. These data belong to a study of cytomegalovirus exposure and HLA in healthy donors. The study ran its PCR with 60 Vbeta and 13 Jbeta primers. This table comes from immunoSEQ multiplex PCR, and its TCRdb copy is limited to in-frame clones, with some not included. The table records 150,000 to 200,000 clones, roughly 82% of them present only once. The material sequenced was PBMCs. The genes are TRBV28 and TRBJ1-1; the D gene is possibly TRBD1 (5 bases). This receptor was identified in a girl aged 10 to 17 in good health and CMV-seropositive. CDR3 in amino acids: CASSFDEDKKENTEAFF. The DNA of the CDR3 is TGTGCCAGCAGTTTTGATGAGGACAAGAAGGAGAACACTGAAGCTTTCTTT.